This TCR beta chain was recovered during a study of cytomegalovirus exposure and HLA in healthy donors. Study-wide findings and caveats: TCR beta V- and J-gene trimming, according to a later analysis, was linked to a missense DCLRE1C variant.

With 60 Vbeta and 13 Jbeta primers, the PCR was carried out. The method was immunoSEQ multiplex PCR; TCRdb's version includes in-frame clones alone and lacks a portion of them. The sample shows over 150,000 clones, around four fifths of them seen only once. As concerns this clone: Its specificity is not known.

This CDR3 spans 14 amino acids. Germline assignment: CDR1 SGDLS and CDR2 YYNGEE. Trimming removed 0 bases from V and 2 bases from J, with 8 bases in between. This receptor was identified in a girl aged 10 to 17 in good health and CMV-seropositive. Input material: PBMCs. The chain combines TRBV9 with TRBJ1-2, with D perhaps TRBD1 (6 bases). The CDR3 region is CASSVGQENYGYTF. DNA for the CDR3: TGTGCCAGCAGCGTAGGACAGGAGAACTATGGCTACACCTTC.